The T cell receptor (beta chain) described here comes from a study of beta chain features in type 1 diabetes. Findings and limits, study-wide: Patients' naive, central memory and regulatory TCRB repertoires appeared more alike than those of healthy donors. Shorter templates might be favored by PCR, and equally so in patients and in controls.

The authors reverse transcribed all of the isolated RNA, so sequencing captured expressed TCRB transcripts. Only in-frame clones appear in the TCRdb table, and some are missing; sequencing was by immunoSEQ multiplex PCR. The profile shows about 330,000 clones, 11% of them singletons. The table lists this clone with a few counts. Its antigen is not known. Germline V CDR1 and CDR2: SNHLY, FYNNEI. V dropped 4 bases and J dropped 4; count of bases not matched to a gene: 7. This CDR3 is 15 amino acids long. This chain links TRBV2 with TRBJ1-1; 9 bases agree with TRBD1. This clonotype was sampled from a woman in her twenties or thirties in good health. What was sequenced was naive CD4+ T cells from blood. The CDR3 DNA sequence: TGTGCCAGCAGTGCACAGGGGGCGGAAAGCACTGAAGCTTTCTTT. Its protein product is CASSAQGAESTEAFF.